The entry below describes one TCR beta chain. This sample was included in a study of cytomegalovirus exposure and HLA in healthy donors. At the time of sampling, donors were nominally healthy, though unrecorded immune exposures were likely. Both 60 Vbeta primers and 13 Jbeta primers went into the PCR. Sequencing used immunoSEQ multiplex PCR; TCRdb keeps in-frame clones, though not all of them. The data show 100,000 to 130,000 clones, with approximately 80% seen just once and more than 4% held by the top ten. J was trimmed by 7 bases and V by 1 base; bases with no gene match: 13. This CDR3 has 18 residues. Germline CDR1 and CDR2: MNHNS and SASEGT.

The gene calls are TRBV6-1 and TRBJ2-1; 10 bases map to TRBD2. The sequenced sample consisted of PBMCs. The source is a male donor in good health and CMV-seronegative. The CDR3 spells CASSEEGSGRAVRNEQFF. The CDR3 coding sequence is TGTGCCAGCAGTGAAGAAGGGAGCGGGAGGGCCGTTAGGAATGAGCAGTTCTTC.